This T cell receptor (beta chain) was captured in a study of shared clonotypes between healthy human individuals. Study observations and caveats: For sorted subsets, rarefaction showed incomplete sequencing despite large depth. What naive subsets generally showed was a larger estimated richness than memory subsets showed.

Germline CDR1 and CDR2: SGDLS and YYNGEE. V lost 0 bases, J lost 5 bases, and 2 bases stayed unmatched. The CDR3 totals 17 residues. Worth noting for this clone: Its antigen is unknown.

CD45RO negativity and positive selection for CCR7 defined naive CD8 cells, a population that excluded terminally differentiated effector memory CD45RA+ cells. Everyone who donated was a Caucasian adult who lived in Nashville, Tennessee. Assay: immunoSEQ multiplex PCR; the TCRdb copy retains only in-frame clones and omits some. The sample has a few million clones; 93% are singletons. Sequenced material: naive CD8+ T cells from PBMCs. The genes are TRBV9 and TRBJ2-1, with 16 positions matching TRBD2. The TCR sequence derives from a man aged 18 to 30 in good health. Some clones in this sample may be carry-over from other donors' samples. The chain's CDR3 is CASSVGGTSGRDNEQFF. The CDR3 DNA is TGTGCCAGCAGCGTAGGCGGGACTAGCGGGAGGGACAATGAGCAGTTCTTC.